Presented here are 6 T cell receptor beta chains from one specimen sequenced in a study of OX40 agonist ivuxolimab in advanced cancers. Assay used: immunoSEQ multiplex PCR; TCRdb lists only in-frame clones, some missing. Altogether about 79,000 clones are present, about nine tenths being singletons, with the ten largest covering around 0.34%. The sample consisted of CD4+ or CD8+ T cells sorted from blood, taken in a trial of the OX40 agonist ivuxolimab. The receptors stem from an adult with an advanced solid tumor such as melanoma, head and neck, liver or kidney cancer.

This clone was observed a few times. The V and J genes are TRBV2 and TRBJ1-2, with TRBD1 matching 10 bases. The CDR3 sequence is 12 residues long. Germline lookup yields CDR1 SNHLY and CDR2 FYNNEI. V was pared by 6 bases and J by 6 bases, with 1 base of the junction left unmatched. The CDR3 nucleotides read TGTGCCAGCAGCGGACAGGGGGATGGCTACACCTTC. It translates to CASSGQGDGYTF.

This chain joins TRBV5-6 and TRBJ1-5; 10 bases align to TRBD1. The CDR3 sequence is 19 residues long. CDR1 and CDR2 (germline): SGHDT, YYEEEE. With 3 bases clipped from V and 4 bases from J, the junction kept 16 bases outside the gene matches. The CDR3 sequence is CASSSRTGGRELVNQPQHF. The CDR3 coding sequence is TGTGCCAGCAGCTCCAGGACAGGGGGACGAGAGTTAGTTAATCAGCCCCAGCATTTT.

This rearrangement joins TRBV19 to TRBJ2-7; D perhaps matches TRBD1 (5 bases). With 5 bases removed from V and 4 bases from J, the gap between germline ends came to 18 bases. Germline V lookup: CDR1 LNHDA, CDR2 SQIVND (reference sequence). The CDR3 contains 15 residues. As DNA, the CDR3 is TGTGCCAGTAGTTACAGACAGTCCGGTATGTACGAGCAGTACTTC. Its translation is CASSYRQSGMYEQYF. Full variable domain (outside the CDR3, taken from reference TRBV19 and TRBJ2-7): DGGITQSPKYLFRKEGQNVTLSCEQNLNHDAMYWYRQDPGQGLRLIYYSQIVNDFQKGDIAEGYSVSREKKESFPLTVTSAQKNPTAFYLCASSYRQSGMYEQYFGPGTRLTVT.

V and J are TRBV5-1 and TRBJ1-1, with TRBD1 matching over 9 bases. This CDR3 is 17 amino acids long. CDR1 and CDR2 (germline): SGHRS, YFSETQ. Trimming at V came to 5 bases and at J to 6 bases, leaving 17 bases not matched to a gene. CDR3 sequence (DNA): TGCGCCAGCAGTCGTGGCCGGGACAGGGTAGGAAGGGCTGAAGCTTTCTTT. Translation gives CASSRGRDRVGRAEAFF. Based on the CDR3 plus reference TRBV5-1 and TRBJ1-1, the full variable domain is KAGVTQTPRYLIKTRGQQVTLSCSPISGHRSVSWYQQTPGQGLQFLFEYFSETQRNKGNFPGRFSGRQFSNSRSEMNVSTLELGDSALYLCASSRGRDRVGRAEAFFGQGTRLTVV.

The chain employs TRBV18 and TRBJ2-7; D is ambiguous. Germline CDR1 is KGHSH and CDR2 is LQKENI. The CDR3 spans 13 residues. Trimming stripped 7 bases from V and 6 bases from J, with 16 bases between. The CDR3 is CASCTVDLGEQYF. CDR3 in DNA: TGTGCCAGCTGTACAGTCGACCTTGGCGAGCAGTACTTC.

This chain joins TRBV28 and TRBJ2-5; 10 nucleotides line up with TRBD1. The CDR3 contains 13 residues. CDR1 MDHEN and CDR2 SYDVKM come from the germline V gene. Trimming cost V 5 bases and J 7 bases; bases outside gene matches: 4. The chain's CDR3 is CASSRQGAVTQYF. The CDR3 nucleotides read TGTGCCAGCAGTCGACAGGGGGCCGTGACCCAGTACTTC.